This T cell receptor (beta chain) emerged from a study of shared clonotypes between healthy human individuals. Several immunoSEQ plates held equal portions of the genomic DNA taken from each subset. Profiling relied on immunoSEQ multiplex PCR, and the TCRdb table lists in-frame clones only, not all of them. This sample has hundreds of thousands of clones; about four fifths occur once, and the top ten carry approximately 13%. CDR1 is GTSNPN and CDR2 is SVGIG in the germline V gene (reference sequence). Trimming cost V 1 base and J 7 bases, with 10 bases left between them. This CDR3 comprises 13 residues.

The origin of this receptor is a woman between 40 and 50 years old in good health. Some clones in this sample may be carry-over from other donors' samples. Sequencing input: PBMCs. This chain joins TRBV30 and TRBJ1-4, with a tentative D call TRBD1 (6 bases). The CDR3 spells CAWSAGGTEKLFF. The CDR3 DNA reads TGTGCCTGGAGTGCGGGGGGCACTGAAAAACTGTTTTTT. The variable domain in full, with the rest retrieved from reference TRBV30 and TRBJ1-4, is SQTIHQWPATLVQPVGSPLSLECTVEGTSNPNLYWYRQAAGRGLQLLFYSVGIGQISSEVPQNLSASRPQDRQFILSSKKLLLSDSGFYLCAWSAGGTEKLFFGSGTQLSVL.